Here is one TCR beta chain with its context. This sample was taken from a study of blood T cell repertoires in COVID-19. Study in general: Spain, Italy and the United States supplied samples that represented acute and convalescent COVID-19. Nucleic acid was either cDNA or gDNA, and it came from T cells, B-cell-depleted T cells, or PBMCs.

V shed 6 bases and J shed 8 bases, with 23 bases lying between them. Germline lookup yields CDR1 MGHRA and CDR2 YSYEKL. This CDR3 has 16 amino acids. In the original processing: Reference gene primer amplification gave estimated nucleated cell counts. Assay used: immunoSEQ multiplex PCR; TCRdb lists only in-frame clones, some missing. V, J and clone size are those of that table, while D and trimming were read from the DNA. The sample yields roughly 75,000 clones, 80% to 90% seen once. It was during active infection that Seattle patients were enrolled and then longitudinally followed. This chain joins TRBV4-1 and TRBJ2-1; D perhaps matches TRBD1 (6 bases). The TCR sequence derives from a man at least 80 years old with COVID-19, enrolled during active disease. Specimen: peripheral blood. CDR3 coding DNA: TGCGCCAGCAGTGGGGCAGGGGTTGCGGCGGGCCATGAGCAGTTCTTC. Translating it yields CASSGAGVAAGHEQFF.